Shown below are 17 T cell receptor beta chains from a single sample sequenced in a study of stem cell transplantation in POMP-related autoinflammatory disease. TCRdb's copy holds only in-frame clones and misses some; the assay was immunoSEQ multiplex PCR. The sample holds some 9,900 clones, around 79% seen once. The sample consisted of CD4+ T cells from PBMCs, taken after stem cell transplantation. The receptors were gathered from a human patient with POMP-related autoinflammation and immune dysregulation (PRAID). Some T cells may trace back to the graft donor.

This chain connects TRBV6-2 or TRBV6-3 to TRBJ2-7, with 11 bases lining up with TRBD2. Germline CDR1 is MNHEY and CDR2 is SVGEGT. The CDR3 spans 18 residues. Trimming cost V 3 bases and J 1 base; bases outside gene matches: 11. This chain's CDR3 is CASSYRPPGLAVSYEQYF. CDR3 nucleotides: TGTGCCAGCAGTTATCGACCGCCGGGACTAGCGGTTTCCTACGAGCAGTACTTC.

The CDR3 here is CASSPLIGELFF. In DNA, the CDR3 is TGTGCCAGCAGCCCCCTTATCGGGGAGCTGTTTTTT. The chain has TRBV14 and TRBJ2-2; D is unresolved. CDR1 SGHDN and CDR2 FVKESK come from the germline V gene. This CDR3 is 12 amino acids long. V lost 4 bases to trimming and J lost 7 bases, with 7 bases between them. Together with reference TRBV14 and TRBJ2-2, the CDR3 gives the full variable domain: EAGVTQFPSHSVIEKGQTVTLRCDPISGHDNLYWYRRVMGKEIKFLLHFVKESKQDESGMPNNRFLAERTGGTYSTLKVQPAELEDSGVYFCASSPLIGELFFGEGSRLTVL.

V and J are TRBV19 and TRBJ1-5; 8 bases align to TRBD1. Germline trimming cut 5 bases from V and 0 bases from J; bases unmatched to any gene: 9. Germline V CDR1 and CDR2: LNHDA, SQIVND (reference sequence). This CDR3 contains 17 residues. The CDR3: CASSFRTGTYSNQPQHF. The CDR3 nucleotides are TGTGCCAGTAGTTTCCGGACAGGGACTTATAGCAATCAGCCCCAGCATTTT.

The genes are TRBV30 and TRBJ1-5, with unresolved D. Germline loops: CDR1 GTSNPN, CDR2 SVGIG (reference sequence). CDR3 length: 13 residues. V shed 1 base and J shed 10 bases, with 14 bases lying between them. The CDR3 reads CAWSASPRAPQHF. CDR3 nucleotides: TGTGCCTGGAGTGCCTCGCCCAGAGCCCCCCAGCATTTT. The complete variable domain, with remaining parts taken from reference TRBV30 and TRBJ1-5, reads SQTIHQWPATLVQPVGSPLSLECTVEGTSNPNLYWYRQAAGRGLQLLFYSVGIGQISSEVPQNLSASRPQDRQFILSSKKLLLSDSGFYLCAWSASPRAPQHFGDGTRLSIL.

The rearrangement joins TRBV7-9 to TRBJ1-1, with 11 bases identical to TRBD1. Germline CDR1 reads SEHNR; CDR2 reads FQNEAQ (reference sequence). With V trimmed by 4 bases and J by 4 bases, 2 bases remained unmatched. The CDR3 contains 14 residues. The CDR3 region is CASSSGTGGTEAFF. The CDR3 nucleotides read TGTGCCAGCAGCTCTGGGACAGGGGGCACTGAAGCTTTCTTT. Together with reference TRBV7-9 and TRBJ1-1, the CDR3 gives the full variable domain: DTGVSQNPRHKITKRGQNVTFRCDPISEHNRLYWYRQTLGQGPEFLTYFQNEAQLEKSRLLSDRFSAERPKGSFSTLEIQRTEQGDSAMYLCASSSGTGGTEAFFGQGTRLTVV.

The CDR3 sequence: CSGQVGDEQFF. The CDR3 bases are TGCAGCGGCCAGGTGGGCGATGAGCAGTTCTTC. The V and J genes are TRBV29-1 and TRBJ2-1; D is undetermined. Germline V gives CDR1 SQVTM, CDR2 ANQGSEA. This CDR3 comprises 11 residues. V lost 7 bases, J lost 8 bases, and 12 bases lay in between.

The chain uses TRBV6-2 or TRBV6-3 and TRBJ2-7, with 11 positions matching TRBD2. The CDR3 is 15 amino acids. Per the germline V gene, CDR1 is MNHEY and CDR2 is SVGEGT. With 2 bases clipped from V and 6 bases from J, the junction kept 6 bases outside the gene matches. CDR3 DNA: TGTGCCAGCAGTTACCGACTAGCGGGATTTCGCGAGCAGTACTTC. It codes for CASSYRLAGFREQYF.

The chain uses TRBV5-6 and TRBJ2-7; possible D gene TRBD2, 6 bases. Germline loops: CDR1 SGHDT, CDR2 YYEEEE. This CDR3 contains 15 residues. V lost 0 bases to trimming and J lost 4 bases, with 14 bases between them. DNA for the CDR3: TGTGCCAGCAGCTTGGTTGGGGGGTCCGGATACGAGCAGTACTTC. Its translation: CASSLVGGSGYEQYF.

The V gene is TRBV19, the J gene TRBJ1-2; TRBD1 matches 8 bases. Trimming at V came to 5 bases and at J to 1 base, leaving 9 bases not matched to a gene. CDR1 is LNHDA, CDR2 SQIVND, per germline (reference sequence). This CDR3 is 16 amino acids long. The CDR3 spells CASSRTGRNYNYGYTF. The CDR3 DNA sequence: TGTGCCAGTAGTCGGACAGGGAGAAACTATAACTATGGCTACACCTTC.

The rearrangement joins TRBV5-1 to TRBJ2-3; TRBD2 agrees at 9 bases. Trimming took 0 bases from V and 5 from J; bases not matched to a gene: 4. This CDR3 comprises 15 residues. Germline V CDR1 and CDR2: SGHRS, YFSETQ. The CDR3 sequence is CASSLGAGGVDTQYF. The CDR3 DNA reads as TGCGCCAGCAGCTTGGGAGCGGGAGGTGTAGATACGCAGTATTTT.

This chain's CDR3 is CASSTGLARYGFQYF. DNA for the CDR3: TGTGCCAGTAGTACCGGACTAGCGCGATACGGGTTTCAGTACTTC. The rearrangement joins TRBV19 to TRBJ2-4, with 9 positions matching TRBD2. The germline V gene has CDR1 LNHDA and CDR2 SQIVND (reference sequence). V shed 4 bases, J shed 11 bases, and the junction held 12 bases outside the gene matches. This CDR3 contains 15 residues.

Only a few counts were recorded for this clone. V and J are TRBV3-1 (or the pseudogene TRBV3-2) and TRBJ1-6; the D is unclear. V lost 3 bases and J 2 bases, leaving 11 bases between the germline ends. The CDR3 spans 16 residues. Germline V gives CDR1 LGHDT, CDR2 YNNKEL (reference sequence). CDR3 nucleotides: TGTGCCAGCAGCCAGAGGACGGGCGCCTATAATTCACCCCTCCACTTT. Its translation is CASSQRTGAYNSPLHF.

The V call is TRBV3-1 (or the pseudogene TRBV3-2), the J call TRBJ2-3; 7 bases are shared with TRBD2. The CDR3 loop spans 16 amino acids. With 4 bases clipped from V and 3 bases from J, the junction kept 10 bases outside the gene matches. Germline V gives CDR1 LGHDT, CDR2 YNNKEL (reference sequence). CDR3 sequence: CASSRLRGVVTDTQYF. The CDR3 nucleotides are TGTGCCAGCAGCCGGCTACGGGGGGTTGTGACAGATACGCAGTATTTT.

The CDR3 DNA sequence: TGCGCCAGCAGCCTTCCGGGACTTTCCTACGAGCAGTACTTC. Translating it yields CASSLPGLSYEQYF. V and J are TRBV5-1 and TRBJ2-7; weak D call: TRBD2 (6 bases). V was cut by 4 bases and J by 1 base, with 12 bases left in between. The CDR3 runs to 14 residues. Germline V gene data show CDR1 as SGHRS and CDR2 as YFSETQ.

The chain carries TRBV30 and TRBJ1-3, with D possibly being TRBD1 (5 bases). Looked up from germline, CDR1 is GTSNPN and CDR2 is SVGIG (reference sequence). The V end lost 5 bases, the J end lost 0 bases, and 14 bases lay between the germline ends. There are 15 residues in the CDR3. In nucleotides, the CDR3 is TGTGCCTGGGGGAGGGACTTCTACTCTGGAAACACCATATATTTT. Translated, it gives CAWGRDFYSGNTIYF.

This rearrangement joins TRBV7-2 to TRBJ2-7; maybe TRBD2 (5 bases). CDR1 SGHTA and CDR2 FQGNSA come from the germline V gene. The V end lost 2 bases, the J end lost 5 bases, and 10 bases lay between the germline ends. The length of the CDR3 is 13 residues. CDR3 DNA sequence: TGTGCCAGCAGCTTACCTAGCCGTCACGAGCAGTACTTC. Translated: CASSLPSRHEQYF.

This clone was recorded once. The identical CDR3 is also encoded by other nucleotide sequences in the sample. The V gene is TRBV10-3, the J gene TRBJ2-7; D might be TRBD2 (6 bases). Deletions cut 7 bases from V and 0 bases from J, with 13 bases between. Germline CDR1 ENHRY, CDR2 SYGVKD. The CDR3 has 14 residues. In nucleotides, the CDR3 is TGTGCCATCACCCGGGACTTCTCCTCCTACGAGCAGTACTTC. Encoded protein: CAITRDFSSYEQYF.